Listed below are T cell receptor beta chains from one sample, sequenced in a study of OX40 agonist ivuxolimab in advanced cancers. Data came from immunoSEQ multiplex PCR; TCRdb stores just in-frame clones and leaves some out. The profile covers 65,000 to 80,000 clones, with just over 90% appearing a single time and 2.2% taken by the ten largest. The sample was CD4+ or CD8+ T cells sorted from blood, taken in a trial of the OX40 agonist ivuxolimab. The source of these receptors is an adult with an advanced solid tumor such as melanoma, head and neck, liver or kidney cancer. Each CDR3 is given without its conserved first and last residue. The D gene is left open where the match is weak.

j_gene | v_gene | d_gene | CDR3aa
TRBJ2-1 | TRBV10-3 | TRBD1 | AISEMGQGRTYNEQF
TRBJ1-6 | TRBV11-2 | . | ASSLDGGIHNSPLH
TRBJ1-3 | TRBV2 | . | ASSEQAYSGNTIY
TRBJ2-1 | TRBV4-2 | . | ASSQELGGRGEQF
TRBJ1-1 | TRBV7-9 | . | ASSLFGVGTEAF
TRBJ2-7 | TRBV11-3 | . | ASSLVVWGEQY
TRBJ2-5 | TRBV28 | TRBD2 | ASLPLAGGAETQY
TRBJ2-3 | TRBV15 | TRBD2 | ATSRDASGREDTQY
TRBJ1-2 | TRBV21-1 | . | ASSKASAGERVDSNYGYT
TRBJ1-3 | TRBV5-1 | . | ASSLDNVSGNTIY
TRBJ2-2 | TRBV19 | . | ASRWPPGELF
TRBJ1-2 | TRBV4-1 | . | ASSQGGGRGYGYT
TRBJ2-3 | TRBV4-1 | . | ASSQDGSGRTDTQY
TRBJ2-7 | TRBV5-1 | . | ASSMPEDKSYEQY
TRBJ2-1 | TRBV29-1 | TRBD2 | SVGSSGTRAAEQF
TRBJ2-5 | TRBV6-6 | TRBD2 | ASSYSASGGQETQY
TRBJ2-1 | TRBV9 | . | ASSVVSSLQPYNEQF
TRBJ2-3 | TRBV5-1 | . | ASSRTGVGTDTQY
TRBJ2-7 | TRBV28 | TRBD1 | ASSSRFGTGGVYEQY
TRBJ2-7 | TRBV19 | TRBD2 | ASSPREYPYEQY
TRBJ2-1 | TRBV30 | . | ASAQGVGNEQF
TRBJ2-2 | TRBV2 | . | ASRDYTGELF
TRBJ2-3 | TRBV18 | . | ASSPPGLATDTQY
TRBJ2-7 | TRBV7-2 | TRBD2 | ASSLRRVGGAYEQY
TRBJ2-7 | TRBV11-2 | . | ASSRGPSYEQY
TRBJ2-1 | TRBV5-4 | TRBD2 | ASRAASGGDNEQF
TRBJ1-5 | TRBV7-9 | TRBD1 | ASSPGGRGQPQH
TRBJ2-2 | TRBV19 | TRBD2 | ASSPTSGRTGELF
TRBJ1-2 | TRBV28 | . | ASSLYAQGIRGYT
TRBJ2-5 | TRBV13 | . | ASSLMAAGGQTQY
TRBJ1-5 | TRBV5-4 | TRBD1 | ASSQDRGSQPQH
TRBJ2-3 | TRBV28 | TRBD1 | ASTPPAGTGGSDTQY
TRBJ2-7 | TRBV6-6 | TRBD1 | ASGNRGESYEQY
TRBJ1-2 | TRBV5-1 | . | ASRDEVNYGYT
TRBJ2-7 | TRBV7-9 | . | ASSRGTLSYEQY
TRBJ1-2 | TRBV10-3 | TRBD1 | AISRGHDYGYT
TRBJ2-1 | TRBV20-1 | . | SARAREEQF
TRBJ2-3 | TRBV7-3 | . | ASSLSIGAGEDTQY
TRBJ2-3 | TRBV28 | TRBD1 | ASSSPINRGRTDTQY
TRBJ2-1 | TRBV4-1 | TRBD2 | ASSLTSGRGNEQF
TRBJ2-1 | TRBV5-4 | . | ASSSRQASYNEQF
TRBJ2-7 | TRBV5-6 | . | ASSSGVTVISYEQY
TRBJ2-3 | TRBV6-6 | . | ASSRADTQY
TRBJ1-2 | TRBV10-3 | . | AIKLNYGYT
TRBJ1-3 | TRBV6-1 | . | ASSESGQRGNTIY
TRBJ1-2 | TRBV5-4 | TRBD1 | ASSRQGDGYT
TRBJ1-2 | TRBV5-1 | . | ASSTKPDGLTAYGYT
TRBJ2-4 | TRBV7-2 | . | ASSSIIAKNIQY
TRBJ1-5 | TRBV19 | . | ASSIIDQPQH
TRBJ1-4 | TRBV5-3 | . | ARREAEGRGNEKLF
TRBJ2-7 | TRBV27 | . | ASSNTLGQQY